The rows below give T cell receptor beta chains drawn from one sample of a study of blood T cell repertoires in COVID-19. Produced via immunoSEQ multiplex PCR; TCRdb's table is partial and in-frame only. The sample holds some 150,000 clones, about four fifths seen once. Sequencing was done on a sample of peripheral blood. The source is a human donor in a cohort sampled during active COVID-19. Both conserved end residues are part of each CDR3. D genes are given only for firm matches. Clone size, where shown, is once, few, many, or a class for clones that have expanded.

TRBV27	NA	TRBJ2-1	few	TGTGCCAGCAGTTTGCGGAGGGACTCCTACAATGAGCAGTTCTTC	CASSLRRDSYNEQFF
TRBV18	NA	TRBJ1-1	NA	TGTGCCAGCTCACCACCGGTTTCAGGGGCCACTGAAGCTTTCTTT	CASSPPVSGATEAFF
TRBV2	TRBD1	TRBJ2-7	NA	TGTGCCAGCAGACGGGACAGGGGAAACTCCTACGAGCAGTACTTC	CASRRDRGNSYEQYF
TRBV7-9	TRBD1	TRBJ1-5	few	TGTGCCAGCAGCTTAGAGGAGTGGACAGGGGGATATAGCAATCAGCCCCAGCATTTT	CASSLEEWTGGYSNQPQHF
TRBV7-3	TRBD1	TRBJ2-2	NA	TGTGCCAGCAGCCCGGGACAGGGGGCAACCGGGGAGCTGTTTTTT	CASSPGQGATGELFF
TRBV5-1	NA	TRBJ1-1	NA	TGCGCCAGCAGTACAGAGGGAGGCACTGAAGCTTTCTTT	CASSTEGGTEAFF
TRBV5-6	NA	TRBJ1-4	few	TGTGCCAGCAGGCTAGACCCAACTAATGAAAAACTGTTTTTT	CASRLDPTNEKLFF
TRBV6-5	TRBD1	TRBJ1-6	NA	TGTGCCAGCAGTTCCTTGGGACAGTATTCACCCCTCCACTTT	CASSSLGQYSPLHF
TRBV6-4	NA	TRBJ2-7	NA	TGTGCCAGCAGTGACCCAAAGACAGGACTCTCCTACGAGCAGTACTTC	CASSDPKTGLSYEQYF
TRBV2	NA	TRBJ2-3	NA	TGTGCCAGCAGTGATGAGACCTGGAGAGATACGCAGTATTTT	CASSDETWRDTQYF
TRBV6-1	TRBD2	TRBJ2-3	NA	TGTGCCAGCAGTGAAAAGCGGGGGCCAGGAGATACGCAGTATTTT	CASSEKRGPGDTQYF
TRBV2	NA	TRBJ2-2	NA	TGTGCCAGCAGTGGTTTGCGGGGCACCGGGGAGCTGTTTTTT	CASSGLRGTGELFF
TRBV28	NA	TRBJ1-1	few	TGTGCCAGCAGTTTAGGACAGAACACTGAAGCTTTCTTT	CASSLGQNTEAFF
TRBV7-2	NA	TRBJ1-1	NA	TGTGCCAGCAGCTTAAAGAGAACTGAAGCTTTCTTT	CASSLKRTEAFF
TRBV2	NA	TRBJ1-5	few	TGTGCCAGCAGTGGCTCCGGGGGGCGTAGCAATCAGCCCCAGCATTTT	CASSGSGGRSNQPQHF
TRBV10-3	NA	TRBJ2-1	NA	TGTGCCATCAATCCCACAGCTCACGCTCTCCGGCATGAGCAGTTCTTC	CAINPTAHALRHEQFF
TRBV7-2	NA	TRBJ2-5	NA	TGTGCCAGCAGCTTAAGCATACAAGAGACCCAGTACTTC	CASSLSIQETQYF
TRBV5-1	TRBD1	TRBJ2-2	few	TGCGCCAGCAGCTTGGCCCAAACAGGGGGTACCGGGGAGCTGTTTTTT	CASSLAQTGGTGELFF
TRBV6-5	TRBD1	TRBJ2-2	NA	TGTGCCAGCAGTTACCCTACAGGGGTTGGCACCGGGGAGCTGTTTTTT	CASSYPTGVGTGELFF
TRBV7-9	TRBD1	TRBJ1-4	NA	TGTGCCAGCAGCCGCTCGGGGACAGGGAGCGAAAAACTGTTTTTT	CASSRSGTGSEKLFF
TRBV19	TRBD1	TRBJ1-5	NA	TGTGCCAGTAGTATAACCCGGACAGGGGGTTGGGGTAGCAATCAGCCCCAGCATTTT	CASSITRTGGWGSNQPQHF
TRBV19	TRBD2	TRBJ2-5	NA	TGTGCCAGTAGTATCCGGACTAGCCGGTTTGAAGAGACCCAGTACTTC	CASSIRTSRFEETQYF
TRBV29-1	TRBD1	TRBJ1-2	NA	TGCAGCGTTGAAATCGGACAGGGAAATCCGGGGGGCTATGGCTACACCTTC	CSVEIGQGNPGGYGYTF
TRBV14	NA	TRBJ1-4	NA	TGTGCCAGCAGCCCTAACAGGGCGCCAGGCGAAAAACTGTTTTTT	CASSPNRAPGEKLFF
TRBV2	NA	TRBJ1-2	few	TGTGCCAGCAGTCCTGACGGGGAAGGGTATGGCTACACCTTC	CASSPDGEGYGYTF
TRBV25-1	NA	TRBJ2-1	NA	TGTGCCAGCAGCTGGGGGGTCTACAATGAGCAGTTCTTC	CASSWGVYNEQFF
TRBV5-1	NA	TRBJ2-7	NA	TGCGCCAGCAGCGTCGGGACACTTCCTACCTACGAGCAGTACTTC	CASSVGTLPTYEQYF